This T cell receptor beta chain was captured in a study of T cell changes during pregnancy in multiple sclerosis. Here immunoSEQ multiplex PCR was the method, and the copy in TCRdb shows in-frame clones only, minus some. The data hold 55,000 or so clones, with about nine tenths observed a single time. The TCR was taken from a female donor with multiple sclerosis, enrolled in a pregnancy study. This sample comprised CD4+ T cells from peripheral blood mononuclear cells, obtained in the first trimester of pregnancy.

CDR3 in DNA: TGCAGCGTCCTAGATGCGGTCCTTGGCTACACCTTC. Its protein is CSVLDAVLGYTF. The V and J genes are TRBV29-1 and TRBJ1-2; no clear D gene. The CDR3 contains 12 residues. Germline-derived CDR1 and CDR2 are SQVTM and ANQGSEA. V lost 6 bases, J lost 7 bases, and 15 bases lay in between. Supplemented by reference TRBV29-1 and TRBJ1-2, the full variable domain reads SAVISQKPSRDICQRGTSLTIQCQVDSQVTMMFWYRQQPGQSLTLIATANQGSEATYESGFVIDKFPISRPNLTFSTLTVSNMSPEDSSIYLCSVLDAVLGYTFGSGTRLTVV.